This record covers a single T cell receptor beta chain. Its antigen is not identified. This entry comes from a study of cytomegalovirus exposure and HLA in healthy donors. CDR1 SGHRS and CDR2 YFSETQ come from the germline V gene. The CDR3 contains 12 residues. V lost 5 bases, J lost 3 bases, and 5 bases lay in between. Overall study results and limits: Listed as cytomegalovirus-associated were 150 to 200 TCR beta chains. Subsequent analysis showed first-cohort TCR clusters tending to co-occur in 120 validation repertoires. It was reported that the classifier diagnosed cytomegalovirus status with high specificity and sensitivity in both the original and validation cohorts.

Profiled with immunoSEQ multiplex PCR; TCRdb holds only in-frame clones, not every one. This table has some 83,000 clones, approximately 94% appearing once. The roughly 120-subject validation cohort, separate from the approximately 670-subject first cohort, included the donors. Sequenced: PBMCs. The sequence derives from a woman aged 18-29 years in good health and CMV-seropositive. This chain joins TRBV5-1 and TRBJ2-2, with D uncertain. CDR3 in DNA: TGCGCCAGCAGACGGGACACCGGGGAGCTGTTTTTT. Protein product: CASRRDTGELFF.